This TCR beta chain originates from a study of blood T cell repertoires in COVID-19. Study details: PBMCs, B-cell-depleted T cells, or T cells were the source of the cDNA or gDNA that made up the material.

Clones were read by immunoSEQ multiplex PCR, and TCRdb kept only the in-frame ones, dropping some. This sample has 150,000 to 200,000 clones, with roughly 89% found just once. There are 13 residues in the CDR3. Germline V gene sequence: CDR1 MNHEY, CDR2 SVGEGT. Between the trimmed V and J ends, which lost 2 bases and 8 bases, there was a span of 7 bases. The source is a man aged 50 or older with acute or convalescent COVID-19. The V and J genes are TRBV6-2 or TRBV6-3 and TRBJ1-6, with unresolved D. The source material was peripheral blood. The CDR3 reads CASSYNPDSPLHF. CDR3 in DNA: TGTGCCAGCAGTTACAATCCCGATTCACCCCTCCACTTT.